The 9 T cell receptor beta chains presented below share a single source sample, sequenced in a study of T cell repertoires in cytomegalovirus infection. MiXCR, applied by TCRdb to the reads, yields one record per CDR3 protein. The table shows 150,000 to 200,000 distinct CDR3 sequences, with less than 9.5% occurring only once. The source material was PBMCs. The receptors originated from a human donor in good health (CMV status not recorded). Some clones in this sample may be carry-over from other donors' samples.

The V gene is TRBV5-4, the J gene TRBJ2-3; 9 bases align to TRBD2. The CDR3 consists of 14 residues. CDR1 is SGHNT and CDR2 is YYREEE in the germline V gene (reference sequence). Trimming removed 1 base from V and 4 bases from J; junction bases left unmatched: 1. The CDR3 nucleotides read TGTGCCAGCAGCTTGAGCGGGGGGCCAGATACGCAGTATTTT. It encodes CASSLSGGPDTQYF.

This clonotype occurred many times. This chain connects TRBV28 to TRBJ1-2; 10 bases match TRBD1. The junction had 4 bases not matched to a gene; V was cut back by 3 bases and J by 0 bases. Germline lookup yields CDR1 MDHEN and CDR2 SYDVKM. The CDR3 is 16 amino acids. DNA for the CDR3: TGTGCCAGCAGTTTGGACAGGGGGGGAGCTAACTATGGCTACACCTTC. Protein sequence: CASSLDRGGANYGYTF.

The V gene is TRBV15, the J gene TRBJ2-7; D call uncertain. V lost 0 bases and J lost 6, with 6 bases in between. The CDR3 spans 12 residues. Germline CDR1 and CDR2: LNHNV and YYDKDF (reference sequence). The CDR3 here is CATSRDLSEQYF. Written as DNA, the CDR3 is TGTGCCACCAGCAGAGATCTCTCCGAGCAGTACTTC.

A few counts support this clonotype. The chain uses TRBV29-1 and TRBJ1-1; 8 bases align to TRBD1. Losses at the gene ends were 7 bases for V and 6 bases for J; bases not matched to a gene: 4. The germline V gene encodes CDR1 SQVTM and CDR2 ANQGSEA. This CDR3 comprises 11 residues. As DNA, the CDR3 is TGCAGCGGCGACAGGGGCCCTGAAGCTTTCTTT. Translation gives CSGDRGPEAFF.

As to this clonotype: A clone one base away is much larger, so this may be a read error. The J gene is TRBJ2-5, the V gene TRBV27; 11 bases are shared with TRBD1. Germline V lookup: CDR1 MNHEY, CDR2 SMNVEV (reference sequence). The CDR3 length is 16 residues. CDR3 sequence: CANSPAGTGGQETQYF. CDR3 nucleotide sequence: TGTGCCAACAGTCCGGCCGGGACAGGGGGCCAAGAGACCCAGTACTTC.

This clonotype was observed at least ten times. V is TRBV6-6 and J is TRBJ1-1; D is undetermined. Germline CDR1 reads MNHNY; CDR2 reads SVGAGI (reference sequence). V lost 0 bases and J 6 bases, leaving 11 bases between the germline ends. The CDR3 loop spans 14 amino acids. In nucleotides, the CDR3 is TGTGCCAGCAGTTACTCGAACAAAGGGCCTGAAGCTTTCTTT. It is translated as CASSYSNKGPEAFF.

The sample holds many counts of this clonotype. The chain uses TRBV7-2 and TRBJ2-7; D possibly corresponds to TRBD1 (6 bases). The CDR3 is 14 residues long. V gave up 0 bases and J gave up 4 bases, with 10 bases separating them. From germline, CDR1 is SGHTA and CDR2 FQGNSA. The CDR3 reads CASSLARDTYEQYF. The CDR3 bases are TGTGCCAGCAGCTTAGCCCGGGACACATACGAGCAGTACTTC.

This clonotype was observed at least ten times. This rearrangement joins TRBV7-2 to TRBJ2-5, with 7 bases aligning to TRBD2. This CDR3 has 16 amino acids. The junction had 13 bases not matched to a gene; V was cut back by 2 bases and J by 7 bases. Germline V CDR1 and CDR2: SGHTA, FQGNSA. The CDR3 DNA is TGTGCCAGCAGCTTATACACCGAGCGGGGCACGGGGACCCAGTACTTC. It codes for CASSLYTERGTGTQYF.

This clonotype has ten or more counts. The chain combines TRBV7-2 with TRBJ2-5; D possibly uses TRBD1 or TRBD2 (5 bases each). The V gene's germline CDR1 is SGHTA and CDR2 FQGNSA. The CDR3 has 15 residues. The V end lost 5 bases, the J end lost 3 bases, and 16 bases lay between the germline ends. CDR3: CASSRSSRGEETQYF. The CDR3 DNA reads TGTGCCAGCAGCCGCTCCTCGAGAGGGGAAGAGACCCAGTACTTC.